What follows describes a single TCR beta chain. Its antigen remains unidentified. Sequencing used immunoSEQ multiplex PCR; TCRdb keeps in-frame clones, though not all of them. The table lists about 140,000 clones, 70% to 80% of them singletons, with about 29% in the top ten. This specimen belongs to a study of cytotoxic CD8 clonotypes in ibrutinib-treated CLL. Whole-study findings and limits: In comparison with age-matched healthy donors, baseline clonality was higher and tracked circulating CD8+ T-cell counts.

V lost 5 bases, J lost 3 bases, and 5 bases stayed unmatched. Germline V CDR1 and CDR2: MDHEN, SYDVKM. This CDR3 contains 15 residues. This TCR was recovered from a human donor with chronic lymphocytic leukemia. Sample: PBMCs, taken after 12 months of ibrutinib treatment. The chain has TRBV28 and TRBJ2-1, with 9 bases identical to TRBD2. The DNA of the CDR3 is TGTGCCAGCAGTCTGAGCGGGGGGAACTACAATGAGCAGTTCTTC. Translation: CASSLSGGNYNEQFF.